The clone carrying this T cell receptor beta chain was observed a few times. Its antigen is not identified. Germline V gene lookup returns CDR1 SGHNT and CDR2 YYREEE (reference sequence). V was clipped by 3 bases and J by 2 bases, with 6 bases between them. CDR3 size: 12 residues. The samples comprised 1-10 million cryopreserved PBMC ahead of DNA extraction. These data originate in a study of long-term antiretroviral therapy in people with HIV. Study-wide results and caveats: In the period from about 2004 to 2017, blood was collected, possibly under older ART regimens.

At the survey level, the v3.0 immunoSEQ assay was run. The assay was immunoSEQ multiplex PCR, and TCRdb's table has in-frame clones only and misses some. The table records around 26,000 clones, 84% of them present only once. The receptor was isolated from a man aged 50 to 60 with HIV. The V and J genes are TRBV5-4 and TRBJ2-7; no definite D call. The material sequenced was unsorted PBMCs, taken 3 years after starting antiretroviral therapy. The chain's CDR3 is CASSWYTYEQYF. CDR3 nucleotide sequence: TGTGCCAGCAGCTGGTATACCTACGAGCAGTACTTC. The full variable domain, completed using reference TRBV5-4 and TRBJ2-7, is ETGVTQSPTHLIKTRGQQVTLRCSSQSGHNTVSWYQQALGQGPQFIFQYYREEENGRGNFPPRFSGLQFPNYSSELNVNALELDDSALYLCASSWYTYEQYFGPGTRLTVT.